This T cell receptor beta chain emerged from a study of T cell responses to AZD1222 COVID-19 vaccine. In germline, CDR1 is KGHDR, CDR2 SFDVKD. V gave up 2 bases and J gave up 8 bases, with 11 bases separating them. This CDR3 spans 13 amino acids. The assay was immunoSEQ multiplex PCR, and TCRdb's table has in-frame clones only and misses some. Counted here are about 82,000 clones, 83% occurring once; the ten biggest clones make up about 1.3%. Doses given second, at about 4 or about 12 weeks, were pooled. The chain joins TRBV24-1 to TRBJ1-2; D is uncertain. This TCR derives from an adult who received the AZD1222 COVID-19 vaccine. The sample here was peripheral blood, taken 28 days after the second AZD1222 dose. CDR3 bases: TGTGCCACCAGTGATTGGAGAGGGAGCGGCTACACCTTC. Its translation: CATSDWRGSGYTF.